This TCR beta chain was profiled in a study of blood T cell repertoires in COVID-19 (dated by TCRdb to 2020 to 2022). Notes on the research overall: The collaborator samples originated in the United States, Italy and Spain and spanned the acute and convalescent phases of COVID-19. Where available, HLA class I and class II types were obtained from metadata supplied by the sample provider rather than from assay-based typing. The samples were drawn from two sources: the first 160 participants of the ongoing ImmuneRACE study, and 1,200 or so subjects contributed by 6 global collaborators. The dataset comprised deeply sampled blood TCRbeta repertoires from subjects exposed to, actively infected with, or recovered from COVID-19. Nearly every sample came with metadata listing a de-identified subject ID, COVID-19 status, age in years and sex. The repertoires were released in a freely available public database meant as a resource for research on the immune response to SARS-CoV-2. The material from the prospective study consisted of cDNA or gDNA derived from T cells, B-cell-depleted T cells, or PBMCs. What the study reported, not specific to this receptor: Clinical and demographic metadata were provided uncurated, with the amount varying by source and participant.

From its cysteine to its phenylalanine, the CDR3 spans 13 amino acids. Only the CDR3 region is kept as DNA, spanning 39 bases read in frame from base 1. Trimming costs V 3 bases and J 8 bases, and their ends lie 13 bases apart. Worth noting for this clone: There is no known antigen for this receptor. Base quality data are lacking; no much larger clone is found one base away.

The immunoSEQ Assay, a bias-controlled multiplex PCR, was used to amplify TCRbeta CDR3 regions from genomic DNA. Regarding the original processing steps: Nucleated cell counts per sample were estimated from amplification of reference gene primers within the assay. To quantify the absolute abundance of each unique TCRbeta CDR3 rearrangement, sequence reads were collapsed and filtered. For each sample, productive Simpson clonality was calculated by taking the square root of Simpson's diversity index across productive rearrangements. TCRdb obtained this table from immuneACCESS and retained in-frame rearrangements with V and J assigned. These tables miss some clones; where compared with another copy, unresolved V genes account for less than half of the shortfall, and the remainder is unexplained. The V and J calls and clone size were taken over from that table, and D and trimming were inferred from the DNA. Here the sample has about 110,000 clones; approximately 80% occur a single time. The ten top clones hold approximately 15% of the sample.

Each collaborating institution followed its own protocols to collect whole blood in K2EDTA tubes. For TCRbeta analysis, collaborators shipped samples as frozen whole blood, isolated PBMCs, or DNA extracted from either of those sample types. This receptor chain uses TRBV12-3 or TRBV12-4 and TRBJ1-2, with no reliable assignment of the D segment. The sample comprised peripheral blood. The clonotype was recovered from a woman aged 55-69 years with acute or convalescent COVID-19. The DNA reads TGTGCCAGCAGTTTTCGGGTATCGGTCGGCTACACCTTC. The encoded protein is CASSFRVSVGYTF.